These 21 T cell receptor beta chains came from one sample sequenced in a study of blood T cell repertoires in COVID-19. Profiling relied on immunoSEQ multiplex PCR, and the TCRdb table lists in-frame clones only, not all of them. The repertoire has around 240,000 clones, roughly four fifths of them found once; the top ten carry around 2%. What was sequenced was peripheral blood. Receptor source: a woman over 75 with acute or convalescent COVID-19.

The chain carries TRBV7-8 and TRBJ2-4, with TRBD1 matching 8 bases. Unmatched junction bases numbered 11, after V lost 4 bases and J lost 0 bases. The CDR3 extends over 18 amino acids. The germline CDR1 and CDR2 sequences are SGHVS and FQNEAQ. The CDR3 loop is CASSSRTGKLIAKNIQYF. In DNA form, the CDR3 reads TGTGCCAGCAGCTCCCGGACAGGGAAGCTCATAGCCAAAAACATTCAGTACTTC.

The chain joins TRBV24-1 to TRBJ1-5; D is possibly TRBD1 (5 bases). Germline V CDR1 and CDR2: KGHDR, SFDVKD. The CDR3 has 20 residues. The V end lost 0 bases, the J end lost 0 bases, and 20 bases lay between the germline ends. For the CDR3, the DNA is TGTGCCACCAGTGATTTGCAAGGGATCGACAGCGCCTATAGCAATCAGCCCCAGCATTTT. This encodes CATSDLQGIDSAYSNQPQHF.

This chain joins TRBV21-1 and TRBJ2-3; TRBD2 is taken as the D call from the table, unchecked against the DNA. TRBV21-1 is marked as a pseudogene. The CDR3 consists of 18 residues. CDR3 protein: CASSFTSGDPTSTDTQYF. The CDR3 nucleotides are TGTGCCAGCAGTTTTACTAGCGGGGATCCTACTAGCACAGATACGCAGTATTTT.

V gene TRBV9 combines with J gene TRBJ1-2; the match to TRBD1 covers 8 bases. The CDR3 runs to 14 residues. Germline CDR1 and CDR2: SGDLS and YYNGEE. The ends lost 0 bases at V and 6 bases at J; junction bases unmatched: 4. Here the CDR3 reads CASSVDAGGHGYTF. Here the CDR3 DNA reads TGTGCCAGCAGCGTAGATGCAGGGGGCCATGGCTACACCTTC.

Only one count was recorded for this clone. J is TRBJ2-3 and V is TRBV5-1; 8 bases line up with TRBD2. Germline CDR1 reads SGHRS; CDR2 reads YFSETQ. The CDR3 runs 14 residues. V lost 6 bases and J lost 1; bases outside the gene matches: 4. CDR3 DNA sequence: TGCGCCAGCACCGAACTAGCGGGCACAGATACGCAGTATTTT. Its translation is CASTELAGTDTQYF.

The gene calls are TRBV5-1 and TRBJ2-4; unclear D gene. Trimming cost V 1 base and J 0 bases, with 5 bases left between them. Germline V gene data show CDR1 as SGHRS and CDR2 as YFSETQ. This CDR3 has 14 residues. In nucleotides, the CDR3 is TGCGCCAGCAGCTTGTCGGTAGCCAAAAACATTCAGTACTTC. It is translated as CASSLSVAKNIQYF.

V gene TRBV7-8 combines with J gene TRBJ1-1; no clear D. V was clipped by 1 base and J by 4 bases, with 10 bases between them. CDR1 and CDR2 (germline): SGHVS, FQNEAQ. This CDR3 has 14 residues. The CDR3 reads CASSLVQSSTEAFF. CDR3 coding DNA: TGTGCCAGCAGCTTAGTACAGTCGAGCACTGAAGCTTTCTTT.

The gene calls are TRBV7-9 and TRBJ1-1; 7 bases map to TRBD1. Germline CDR1 and CDR2: SEHNR and FQNEAQ (reference sequence). The junction had 13 bases not matched to a gene; V was cut back by 4 bases and J by 5 bases. This CDR3 spans 16 amino acids. CDR3 sequence: CASSSILQGLGTEAFF. The CDR3 DNA follows: TGTGCCAGCAGCTCTATATTACAGGGGTTGGGGACTGAAGCTTTCTTT.

The rearrangement uses TRBV18 and TRBJ2-7, with TRBD1 as a possible D gene (5 bases). This CDR3 has 15 amino acids. V dropped 4 bases and J dropped 2 bases, with 15 bases sitting between them. Germline CDR1 is KGHSH and CDR2 is LQKENI. CDR3 bases: TGTGCCAGCTCACTCGACAGAAACAGACCCTACGAGCAGTACTTC. It specifies CASSLDRNRPYEQYF.

CDR3 residues: CASSVAPGGLEDEQYF. CDR3 bases: TGTGCCAGCAGCGTAGCCCCAGGGGGCTTGGAAGACGAGCAGTACTTC. The gene calls are TRBV9 and TRBJ2-7, with 8 bases that match TRBD1. The CDR3 contains 16 residues. Trimming cost V 0 bases and J 5 bases; bases outside gene matches: 10. Germline-derived CDR1 and CDR2 are SGDLS and YYNGEE.

The rearrangement uses TRBV6-1 and TRBJ1-5; D is unresolved. V shed 3 bases and J shed 6 bases, with 9 bases lying between them. Germline-derived CDR1 and CDR2 are MNHNS and SASEGT. The CDR3 loop spans 13 amino acids. The CDR3 bases are TGTGCCAGCAGTGACCAGTCTGCTCAGCCCCAGCATTTT. This translates into CASSDQSAQPQHF.

V and J are TRBV5-4 and TRBJ2-1, with TRBD2 matching 7 bases. The V gene's germline CDR1 is SGHNT and CDR2 YYREEE (reference sequence). The CDR3 covers 15 residues. With V trimmed by 4 bases and J by 1 base, 5 bases remained unmatched. CDR3 loop: CASSPSGESYNEQFF. The CDR3 coding sequence is TGTGCCAGCAGCCCCAGCGGGGAATCCTACAATGAGCAGTTCTTC.

This sequence joins TRBV7-8 and TRBJ1-6; D is uncertain. The germline gives CDR1 SGHVS, CDR2 FQNEAQ. V dropped 1 base and J dropped 0 bases, with 16 bases sitting between them. The CDR3 extends over 19 amino acids. Here the CDR3 DNA reads TGTGCCAGCAGCTTAGTCTTTCGGGAAGCCGGCTCCTATAATTCACCCCTCCACTTT. Translation: CASSLVFREAGSYNSPLHF.

The genes are TRBV20-1 and TRBJ1-1; maybe TRBD1 (5 bases). The CDR3 has 13 amino acids. The germline CDR1 and CDR2 sequences are DFQATT and SNEGSKA (reference sequence). V lost 3 bases and J 1 base, leaving 9 bases between the germline ends. The CDR3 DNA sequence: TGCAGTGCTAGTCAAGACAGGAACACTGAAGCTTTCTTT. This codes for CSASQDRNTEAFF.

The gene calls are TRBV24-1 and TRBJ2-2, with 8 bases identical to TRBD1. The germline V gene encodes CDR1 KGHDR and CDR2 SFDVKD. Trimming took 5 bases from V and 6 from J; bases not matched to a gene: 4. The CDR3 has 14 amino acids. The CDR3 protein is CATSGFRGPGELFF. The DNA for the CDR3 is TGTGCCACCAGTGGCTTCAGGGGGCCCGGGGAGCTGTTTTTT.

This clone was counted only a few times. The chain employs TRBV5-6 and TRBJ1-4; 7 nucleotides line up with TRBD1. Germline CDR1 SGHDT, CDR2 YYEEEE. The CDR3 runs to 14 residues. The V and J ends lost 7 bases and 2 bases, in that order; junction bases with no gene match: 5. The CDR3: CASRLTGTNEKLFF. CDR3 DNA sequence: TGTGCCAGCCGACTGACAGGGACTAATGAAAAACTGTTTTTT. Full variable domain (missing parts from reference TRBV5-6 and TRBJ1-4): DAGVTQSPTHLIKTRGQQVTLRCSPKSGHDTVSWYQQALGQGPQFIFQYYEEEERQRGNFPDRFSGHQFPNYSSELNVNALLLGDSALYLCASRLTGTNEKLFFGSGTQLSVL.

The chain recombines TRBV7-3 with TRBJ1-1; maybe TRBD1 (5 bases). Trimming cost V 8 bases and J 3 bases, with 19 bases left between them. Per germline, CDR1 SGHTA and CDR2 FQGTGA. The CDR3 is made up of 15 amino acids. CDR3 coding DNA: TGTGCCAGCGCTCGGGCCCCGGGGGTCGACACTGAAGCTTTCTTT. Protein sequence: CASARAPGVDTEAFF.

About this clone: The same CDR3 arises from other DNA sequences in this sample as well. This chain links TRBV5-4 with TRBJ2-7, with 7 bases fitting TRBD1. CDR3 size: 14 residues. Germline CDR1 reads SGHNT; CDR2 reads YYREEE (reference sequence). V was pared by 5 bases and J by 2 bases, with 7 bases of the junction left unmatched. DNA of the CDR3: TGTGCCAGCAGTTCCGGACAGGCACCCTACGAGCAGTACTTC. Translated: CASSSGQAPYEQYF.

A single count supports this clone. The V gene is TRBV6-5, the J gene TRBJ2-3, with 9 bases matching TRBD2. This CDR3 is built from 15 residues. The V and J ends lost 2 bases and 6 bases, in that order; junction bases with no gene match: 6. Germline assignment: CDR1 MNHEY and CDR2 SVGAGI. CDR3 DNA: TGTGCCAGCAGTTACGGCGGGGGGGGCGTCGATACGCAGTATTTT. Translating it yields CASSYGGGGVDTQYF.

The chain is built from TRBV6-4 and TRBJ2-3; TRBD2 is a possible D gene (6 bases). The V end was cut by 0 bases, the J end by 6 bases, with 16 bases between. Per the germline V gene, CDR1 is MRHNA and CDR2 is SNTAGT. This CDR3 spans 16 amino acids. The CDR3 DNA reads as TGTGCCAGCAGTGACTCGATTAATGGAGGGAAGGATACGCAGTATTTT. This translates into CASSDSINGGKDTQYF.

This clone was recorded a few times. V is TRBV7-2 and J is TRBJ2-7; 10 nucleotides align to TRBD2. Germline V CDR1 and CDR2: SGHTA, FQGNSA. The V and J ends lost 5 bases and 6 bases, in that order; junction bases with no gene match: 7. The CDR3 is made up of 14 amino acids. The CDR3 protein is CASSPTGLATEQYF. DNA for the CDR3: TGTGCCAGCAGCCCCACGGGACTAGCGACCGAGCAGTACTTC.